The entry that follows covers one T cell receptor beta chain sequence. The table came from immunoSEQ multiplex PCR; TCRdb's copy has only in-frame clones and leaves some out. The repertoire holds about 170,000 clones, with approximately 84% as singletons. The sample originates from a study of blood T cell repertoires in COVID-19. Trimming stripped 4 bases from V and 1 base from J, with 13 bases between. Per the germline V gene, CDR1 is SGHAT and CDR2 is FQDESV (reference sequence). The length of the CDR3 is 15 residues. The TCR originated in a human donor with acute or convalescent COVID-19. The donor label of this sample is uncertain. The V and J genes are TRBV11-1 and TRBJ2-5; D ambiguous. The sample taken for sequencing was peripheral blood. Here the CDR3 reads CASSSFRQLQETQYF. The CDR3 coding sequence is TGTGCCAGCAGCTCCTTTAGACAACTCCAAGAGACCCAGTACTTC.